This T cell receptor beta chain was retrieved from a study of shared clonotypes between healthy human individuals. V shed 7 bases and J shed 8 bases, with 8 bases lying between them. Looked up from germline, CDR1 is MNHNY and CDR2 is SVGAGI (reference sequence). CDR3 length equals 11 residues. The protocol was immunoSEQ multiplex PCR, while the TCRdb copy is restricted to in-frame clones and leaves out a portion. The sample lists around 1.6 million clones; 95% to 99% were seen once. This chain uses TRBV6-6 with TRBJ1-4; no reliable D call. This clonotype originated in a man in his thirties or forties in good health. Sample: naive CD4+ T cells sorted from blood. Subset in this sample: CD45RA+ positively selected. The CDR3 DNA reads as TGTGCCAGCACCTCCACGGAAAAACTGTTTTTT. It encodes CASTSTEKLFF.